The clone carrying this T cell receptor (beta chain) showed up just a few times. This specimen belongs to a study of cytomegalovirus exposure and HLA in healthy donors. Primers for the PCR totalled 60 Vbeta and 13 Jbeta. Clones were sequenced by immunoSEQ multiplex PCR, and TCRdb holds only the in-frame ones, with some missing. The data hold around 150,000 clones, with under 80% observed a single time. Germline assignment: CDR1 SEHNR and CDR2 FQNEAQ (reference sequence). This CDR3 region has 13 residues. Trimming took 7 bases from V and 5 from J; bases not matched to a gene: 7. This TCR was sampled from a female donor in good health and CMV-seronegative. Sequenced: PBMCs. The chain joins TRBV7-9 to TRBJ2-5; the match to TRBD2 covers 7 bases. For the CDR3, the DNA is TGTGCCAGCACCCCCGTGGGAGGGGAGACCCAGTACTTC. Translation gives CASTPVGGETQYF.